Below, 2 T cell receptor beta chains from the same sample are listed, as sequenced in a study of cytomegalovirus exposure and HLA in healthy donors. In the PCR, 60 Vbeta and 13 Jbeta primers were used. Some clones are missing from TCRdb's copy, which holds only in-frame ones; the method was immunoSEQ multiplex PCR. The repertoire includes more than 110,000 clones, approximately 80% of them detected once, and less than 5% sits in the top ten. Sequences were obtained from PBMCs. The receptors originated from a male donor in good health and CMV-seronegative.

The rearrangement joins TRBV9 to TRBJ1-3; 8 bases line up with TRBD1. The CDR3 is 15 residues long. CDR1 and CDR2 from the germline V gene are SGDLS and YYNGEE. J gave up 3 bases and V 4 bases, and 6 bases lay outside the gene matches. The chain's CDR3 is CASSRGQGGGNTIYF. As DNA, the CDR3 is TGTGCCAGCAGCCGAGGACAGGGTGGTGGAAACACCATATATTTT.

The CDR3 sequence: CASSHRQSQIDEQFF. CDR3 nucleotides: TGTGCCAGCAGCCACCGACAGTCCCAAATCGATGAGCAGTTCTTC. V and J are TRBV7-2 and TRBJ2-1; the D gene is possibly TRBD1 (5 bases). This CDR3 region has 15 residues. V shed 5 bases and J shed 8 bases, with 19 bases lying between them. The germline gives CDR1 SGHTA, CDR2 FQGNSA.